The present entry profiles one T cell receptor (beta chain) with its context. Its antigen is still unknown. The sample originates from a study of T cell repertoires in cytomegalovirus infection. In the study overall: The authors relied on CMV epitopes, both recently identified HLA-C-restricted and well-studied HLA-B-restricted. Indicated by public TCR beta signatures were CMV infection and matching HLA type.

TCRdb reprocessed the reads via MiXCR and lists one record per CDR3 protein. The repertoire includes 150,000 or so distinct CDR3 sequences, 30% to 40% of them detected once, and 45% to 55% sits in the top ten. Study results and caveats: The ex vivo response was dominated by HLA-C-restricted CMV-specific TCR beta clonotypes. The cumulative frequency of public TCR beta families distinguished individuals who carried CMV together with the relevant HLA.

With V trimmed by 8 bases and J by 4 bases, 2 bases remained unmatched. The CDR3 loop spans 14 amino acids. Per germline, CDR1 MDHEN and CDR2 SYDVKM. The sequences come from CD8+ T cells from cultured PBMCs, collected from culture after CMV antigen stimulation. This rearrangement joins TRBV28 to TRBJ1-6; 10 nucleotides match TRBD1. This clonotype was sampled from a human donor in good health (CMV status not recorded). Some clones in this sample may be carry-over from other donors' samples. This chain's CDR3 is CASRTGGYNSPLHF. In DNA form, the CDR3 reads TGTGCCAGCCGGACAGGGGGTTATAATTCACCCCTCCACTTT.